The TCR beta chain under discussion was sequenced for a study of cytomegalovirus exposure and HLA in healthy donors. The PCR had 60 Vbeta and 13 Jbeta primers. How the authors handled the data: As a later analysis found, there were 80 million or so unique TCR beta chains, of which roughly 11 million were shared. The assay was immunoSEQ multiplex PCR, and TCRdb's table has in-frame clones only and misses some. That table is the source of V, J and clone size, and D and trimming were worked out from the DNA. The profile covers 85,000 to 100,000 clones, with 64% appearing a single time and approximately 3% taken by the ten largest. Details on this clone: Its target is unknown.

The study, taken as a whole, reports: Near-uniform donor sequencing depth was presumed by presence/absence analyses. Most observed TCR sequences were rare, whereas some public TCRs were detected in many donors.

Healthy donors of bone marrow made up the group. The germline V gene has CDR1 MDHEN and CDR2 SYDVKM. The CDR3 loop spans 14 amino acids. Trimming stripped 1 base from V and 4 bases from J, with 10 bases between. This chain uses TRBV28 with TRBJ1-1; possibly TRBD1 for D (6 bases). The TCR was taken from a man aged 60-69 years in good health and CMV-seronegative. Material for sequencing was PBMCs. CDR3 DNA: TGTGCCAGCAGTTTATCAGGGGCGAGCACTGAAGCTTTCTTT. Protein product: CASSLSGASTEAFF.